The source of this TCR beta chain is a study of beta chain features in type 1 diabetes. CDR1 is SGHNT, CDR2 YYREEE, per germline (reference sequence). V lost 4 bases and J lost 3; bases outside the gene matches: 4. There are 15 residues in the CDR3. Expressed TCRB transcripts got sequenced, as all isolated RNA was reverse transcribed. Profiled with immunoSEQ multiplex PCR; TCRdb holds only in-frame clones, not every one. The table lists some 99,000 clones, 40% of them singletons. Sample: stem cell memory CD4+ T cells from blood. The chain has TRBV5-4 and TRBJ2-1; TRBD2 matches at 10 bases. This clonotype was sampled from a woman under 30 in good health. The CDR3 sequence is CASSGTSDLYNEQFF. The CDR3 coding sequence is TGTGCCAGCAGCGGGACTAGCGACCTCTACAATGAGCAGTTCTTC.